This T cell receptor beta chain derives from a study of regulatory T cells in long-lasting Graves disease. Note on this clonotype: What it recognizes is unknown.

Broader study findings: With a small sample size, accuracy may have been reduced.

Documented time point: persistent/refractory GD, antithyroid drugs over 5 years with positive TRAb. The authors made the TCR library using RNA they extracted from PBMCs. The CDR3 sequence is 15 residues long. V gave up 1 base and J gave up 7 bases, with 15 bases separating them. The V gene's germline CDR1 is SGDLS and CDR2 YYNGEE. According to the study, TCR beta libraries were built with iRepertoire HTBI primers and CDR3-region Arm-PCR. One entry per CDR3 protein, called by TCRdb with MiXCR from the multiplex PCR reads. The sample has roughly 300,000 distinct CDR3 sequences, around 23% seen once. The chain is built from TRBV9 and TRBJ2-1, with D perhaps being TRBD1 or TRBD2 (5 bases each). The TCR sequence derives from a female donor with Graves disease. The input for sequencing was peripheral blood mononuclear cells (PBMCs), taken when the disease was refractory, from a patient treated with antithyroid drugs. As DNA, the CDR3 is TGTGCCAGCAGCGTAAGATCCGGGGACGGGAATGAGCAGTTCTTC. Protein product: CASSVRSGDGNEQFF.